This section outlines one TCR beta chain sequence together with its context. Its antigen is unknown. Naive CD8 cells, CD45RO-negative and positively selected for CCR7, excluded terminally differentiated effector memory CD45RA+ cells. TCRdb keeps only in-frame clones here, not all; method: immunoSEQ multiplex PCR. This sample has approximately 1.9 million clones; roughly 95% occur once, and the top ten carry about 1.6%. This sample stems from a study of shared clonotypes between healthy human individuals. General study results and limits: Investigators expected sequencing depth to affect clonotype sharing among donors.

The receptor comes from a young man in good health. Some clones in this sample may be carry-over from other donors' samples. Sample: naive CD8+ T cells from PBMCs.

The CDR3: CASSGRTGENYGYTF. The CDR3 region has the DNA TGTGCCAGCAGCGGTCGGACAGGTGAAAACTATGGCTACACCTTC. V gene TRBV7-8 combines with J gene TRBJ1-2; 7 positions match TRBD1. Trimming took 5 bases from V and 2 from J; bases not matched to a gene: 8. This CDR3 spans 15 amino acids. The germline V gene has CDR1 SGHVS and CDR2 FQNEAQ.